One and the same sample provided the 13 T cell receptor beta chains below, sequenced in a study of T cell responses to AZD1222 COVID-19 vaccine. Generated by immunoSEQ multiplex PCR, the TCRdb table keeps only in-frame clones and is missing some. The sample comprises about 76,000 clones, approximately 90% of which are singletons, and roughly 11% rests with the top ten. The material sequenced was peripheral blood, taken on day 0 of AZD1222 vaccination. Every receptor here comes from an adult in good health.

This chain joins TRBV7-9 and TRBJ1-2; D gene uncertain. Trimming removed 1 base from V and 6 bases from J, with 9 bases in between. CDR3 length: 13 amino acids. CDR1 and CDR2 from the germline V gene are SEHNR and FQNEAQ (reference sequence). CDR3 protein: CASSLEVWDGYTF. Written as DNA, the CDR3 is TGTGCCAGCAGCTTAGAAGTCTGGGATGGCTACACCTTC.

This clone was seen once. CDR3 region: CASSGGATSSYEQYF. In nucleotides, the CDR3 is TGCGCCAGCAGCGGCGGTGCGACTAGCTCCTACGAGCAGTACTTC. This rearrangement joins TRBV5-1 to TRBJ2-7, with D maybe TRBD2 (6 bases). The CDR3 has 15 residues. The V gene lost 4 bases and the J gene lost 0 bases, with 14 bases spanning the gap. Germline CDR1 and CDR2: SGHRS and YFSETQ. Filled out from reference TRBV5-1 and TRBJ2-7, the complete variable domain reads KAGVTQTPRYLIKTRGQQVTLSCSPISGHRSVSWYQQTPGQGLQFLFEYFSETQRNKGNFPGRFSGRQFSNSRSEMNVSTLELGDSALYLCASSGGATSSYEQYFGPGTRLTVT.

This chain uses TRBV6-5 with TRBJ2-7; D unclear. Germline V gene data show CDR1 as MNHEY and CDR2 as SVGAGI. V was trimmed by 11 bases and J by 4 bases, leaving 12 bases between them. CDR3 size: 11 residues. Here the CDR3 reads CASKADYEQYF. The CDR3 bases are TGTGCCTCCAAGGCGGATTACGAGCAGTACTTC.

V and J are TRBV11-2 and TRBJ1-1, with 7 bases fitting TRBD1. After removal of 5 bases from V and 6 bases from J, the junction contained 12 bases not matched to a gene. The CDR3 extends over 15 amino acids. CDR1 SGHAT and CDR2 FQNNGV come from the germline V gene. In DNA form, the CDR3 reads TGTGCCAGCAGCACGACGACAGGGTGGAATCCTGAAGCTTTCTTT. Its translation is CASSTTTGWNPEAFF.

The chain recombines TRBV3-1 (or the pseudogene TRBV3-2) with TRBJ2-1; 11 bases are shared with TRBD2. This CDR3 spans 19 amino acids. Germline CDR1 is LGHDT and CDR2 is YNNKEL (reference sequence). The V segment lost 4 bases and the J segment 0 bases; nucleotides outside the gene matches: 11. Here the CDR3 reads CASSRRRVAGGSSYNEQFF. In DNA form, the CDR3 reads TGTGCCAGCAGCCGTCGACGGGTAGCGGGGGGGAGCTCCTACAATGAGCAGTTCTTC.

The chain uses TRBV5-1 and TRBJ1-2; 8 bases line up with TRBD1. The CDR3 is made up of 13 amino acids. Germline CDR1 reads SGHRS; CDR2 reads YFSETQ. The ends lost 3 bases at V and 5 bases at J; junction bases unmatched: 3. CDR3 nucleotide sequence: TGCGCCAGCAGCTCCGGACAGGGTTATGGCTACACCTTC. This encodes CASSSGQGYGYTF.

The DNA for the CDR3 is TGTGCCAGTAGTAACCGCGCGAACACCGGGGAGCTGTTTTTT. This gives the protein CASSNRANTGELFF. The chain recombines TRBV19 with TRBJ2-2; D is undetermined. The CDR3 is made up of 14 amino acids. V lost 4 bases and J lost 0, with 6 bases in between. Germline-derived CDR1 and CDR2 are LNHDA and SQIVND (reference sequence).

The gene calls are TRBV29-1 and TRBJ1-1; D is possibly TRBD1 (5 bases). The CDR3 sequence is 14 residues long. The germline V and J ends were trimmed by 4 bases and 4 bases, with 16 bases remaining between them. Germline V gives CDR1 SQVTM, CDR2 ANQGSEA. CDR3 sequence: CSVGIAGVGTEAFF. For the CDR3, the DNA is TGCAGCGTTGGAATTGCGGGGGTGGGCACTGAAGCTTTCTTT.

J is TRBJ1-5 and V is TRBV5-6; possible D gene TRBD1, 5 bases. Germline CDR1 and CDR2: SGHDT and YYEEEE. V lost 2 bases to trimming and J lost 4 bases, with 16 bases between them. This CDR3 spans 16 amino acids. CDR3 sequence (DNA): TGTGCCAGCAGCTTCGCGGGGGGTTTAGCAAATCAGCCCCAGCATTTT. Amino acid sequence: CASSFAGGLANQPQHF.

The V gene is TRBV5-1, the J gene TRBJ2-5; TRBD2 matches at 9 bases. The V segment lost 0 bases and the J segment 9 bases; nucleotides outside the gene matches: 3. Germline V gene data show CDR1 as SGHRS and CDR2 as YFSETQ. This CDR3 contains 13 residues. The CDR3 DNA follows: TGCGCCAGCAGCTTGGCTCTAGCGGGACCCCAGTACTTC. This gives the protein CASSLALAGPQYF. The variable domain in full, with the rest retrieved from reference TRBV5-1 and TRBJ2-5, is KAGVTQTPRYLIKTRGQQVTLSCSPISGHRSVSWYQQTPGQGLQFLFEYFSETQRNKGNFPGRFSGRQFSNSRSEMNVSTLELGDSALYLCASSLALAGPQYFGPGTRLLVL.

This clone was recorded once. The chain is built from TRBV19 and TRBJ1-2, with TRBD1 matching 7 bases. Looked up from germline, CDR1 is LNHDA and CDR2 is SQIVND (reference sequence). The CDR3 is 16 residues long. V trimming: 3 bases; J trimming: 0 bases; junction bases outside the gene matches: 7. The CDR3 coding sequence is TGTGCCAGTAGTATCCGGGACAGCCACCCTAACTATGGCTACACCTTC. This translates into CASSIRDSHPNYGYTF. Using reference TRBV19 and TRBJ1-2 for the parts outside the CDR3, the full variable domain is DGGITQSPKYLFRKEGQNVTLSCEQNLNHDAMYWYRQDPGQGLRLIYYSQIVNDFQKGDIAEGYSVSREKKESFPLTVTSAQKNPTAFYLCASSIRDSHPNYGYTFGSGTRLTVV.

Worth noting for this clone: The junction departs from germline at one end; a sequencing error may be responsible. The rearrangement links TRBV28 to TRBJ2-1, with D perhaps TRBD2 (6 bases). In germline, CDR1 is MDHEN, CDR2 SYDVKM. This CDR3 comprises 21 residues. The CDR3 spells CASSFPLALPTRDSPYNEQFF. Written as DNA, the CDR3 is TGTGCCAGCAGTTTCCCCCTGGCCCTTCCTACACGGGACTCACCCTATAATGAGCAGTTCTTC.

The rearrangement joins TRBV28 to TRBJ1-5; D is unclear. The CDR3 is made up of 14 amino acids. Germline V CDR1 and CDR2: MDHEN, SYDVKM. Trimming shortened V by 8 bases and J by 9 bases, and 20 bases separated the two germline ends. The CDR3 DNA follows: TGTGCCAGCGATACGGACGGAAACTTGACGCCCCAGCATTTT. It codes for CASDTDGNLTPQHF.